This T cell receptor beta chain was identified during a study of glioma-infiltrating T cells. Study results and limitations: Shared blood CDR3 signature motifs marked patients with low tissue-blood divergence.

The junction had 14 bases not matched to a gene; V was cut back by 7 bases and J by 8 bases. The CDR3 loop spans 16 amino acids. Germline V gives CDR1 MNHEY, CDR2 SMNVEV (reference sequence). This clonotype was detected many times. The antigen remains undetermined. TCR alpha and beta CDR3 regions were amplified from RNA using iRepertoire nested multiplex PCR. TCRdb fed the multiplex PCR reads into MiXCR, producing one record per CDR3 protein. Of a few hundred thousand distinct CDR3 sequences listed, roughly two fifths are singletons. The chain links TRBV27 to TRBJ2-1; 10 bases match TRBD2. Sequences were obtained from glioma tissue, nonneoplastic brain tissue, or PBMCs (not recorded which). This receptor was obtained from a human donor with low-grade glioma or glioblastoma, undergoing nonglioma brain surgery, or in good health (not recorded which). The CDR3 region is CASTPSAGAGGHEQFF. Written as DNA, the CDR3 is TGTGCCAGCACCCCCTCCGCCGGAGCGGGAGGGCATGAGCAGTTCTTC.